The next 18 T cell receptor beta chains were all read from a single sample in a study of shared clonotypes between healthy human individuals. TCRdb's copy holds only in-frame clones and misses some; the assay was immunoSEQ multiplex PCR. The sample gives under 1,900,000 clones, around 98.5% of which show up once; under 0.45% is in the top ten. The sample comprised naive CD4+ T cells sorted from blood. Noted subset: CD45RA+ positively selected. The source is a man aged 25 to 40 in good health.

The V call is TRBV13, the J call TRBJ2-7, with 11 positions matching TRBD2. The CDR3 is made up of 16 amino acids. Germline CDR1 reads PRHDT; CDR2 reads FYEKMQ (reference sequence). The J segment lost 0 bases and the V segment lost 5 bases, leaving 6 bases of the junction unmatched. The CDR3 DNA reads as TGTGCCAGCAGCATCCGGACTAGCGGGCTCTCCTACGAGCAGTACTTC. It yields the protein CASSIRTSGLSYEQYF. The full variable domain, its missing parts supplied by reference TRBV13 and TRBJ2-7, is AAGVIQSPRHLIKEKRETATLKCYPIPRHDTVYWYQQGPGQDPQFLISFYEKMQSDKGSIPDRFSAQQFSDYHSELNMSSLELGDSALYFCASSIRTSGLSYEQYFGPGTRLTVT.

The genes are TRBV5-1 and TRBJ2-7; TRBD1 aligns across 9 bases. V gave up 4 bases and J gave up 5 bases; unmatched junction bases: 13. Germline-derived CDR1 and CDR2 are SGHRS and YFSETQ. The CDR3 covers 16 residues. CDR3 nucleotide sequence: TGCGCCAGCAGCAAACGGTCAAGGGACAGGGCTAACGAGCAGTACTTC. This codes for CASSKRSRDRANEQYF.

The chain links TRBV6-1 to TRBJ2-7; possibly TRBD2 for D (5 bases). With 0 bases removed from V and 11 bases from J, the gap between germline ends came to 17 bases. This CDR3 has 14 amino acids. Per germline, CDR1 MNHNS and CDR2 SASEGT. The CDR3 DNA sequence: TGTGCCAGCAGTGAAGCTGTCCGGGATTGGGTTGAGTACTTC. Protein: CASSEAVRDWVEYF.

This chain uses TRBV19 with TRBJ2-1; TRBD1 or TRBD2 may be the D gene (7 bases each). Germline assignment: CDR1 LNHDA and CDR2 SQIVND (reference sequence). The CDR3 spans 15 residues. The ends were cut back, 6 bases at V and 1 base at J, with 13 bases in the middle. This CDR3 is CASRVRGGSYNEQFF. The DNA for the CDR3 is TGTGCCAGTAGGGTCAGGGGGGGGTCCTACAATGAGCAGTTCTTC.

The rearrangement uses TRBV7-2 and TRBJ2-7; weak D call: TRBD1 (7 bases). Germline V gives CDR1 SGHTA, CDR2 FQGNSA. Trimming removed 7 bases at V and 3 bases at J, with 19 bases between. CDR3 length: 15 residues. DNA for the CDR3: TGTGCCAGCACCGAAGGCCCAGGGGGGATCTACGAGCAGTACTTC. Residues: CASTEGPGGIYEQYF.

The genes are TRBV5-4 and TRBJ2-7; TRBD1 matches 7 bases. The ends lost 4 bases at V and 8 bases at J; junction bases unmatched: 12. The CDR3 runs 14 residues. CDR1 is SGHNT and CDR2 is YYREEE in the germline V gene (reference sequence). The CDR3 nucleotides are TGTGCCAGCAGCCCCGGGACAGCACATCCCCAGCAGTACTTC. Protein: CASSPGTAHPQQYF.

V is TRBV5-1 and J is TRBJ2-7; tentatively, D is TRBD1 (5 bases). The CDR3 runs to 14 residues. The germline CDR1 and CDR2 sequences are SGHRS and YFSETQ. Trimming shortened V by 8 bases and J by 6 bases, and 21 bases separated the two germline ends. For the CDR3, the DNA is TGCGCCAGTTCCCAAGACAGCCACCTTGTCGAGCAGTACTTC. Encoded protein: CASSQDSHLVEQYF.

This chain uses TRBV5-5 with TRBJ2-1, with TRBD2 matching over 8 bases. The germline V gene encodes CDR1 SGHKS and CDR2 YYEKEE (reference sequence). CDR3 length equals 14 residues. The V segment lost 3 bases and the J segment 9 bases; nucleotides outside the gene matches: 8. CDR3 in amino acids: CASSSAGVAIEQFF. The CDR3 DNA reads as TGTGCCAGCAGCTCAGCGGGAGTAGCGATTGAGCAGTTCTTC.

This chain uses TRBV28 with TRBJ1-4, with 11 positions matching TRBD1. Unmatched junction bases numbered 6, after V lost 5 bases and J lost 7 bases. CDR1 and CDR2 (germline): MDHEN, SYDVKM. The CDR3 is 15 residues long. The CDR3 is CASSQTGTGGEKLFF. The CDR3 bases are TGTGCCAGCAGTCAAACCGGGACAGGGGGTGAAAAACTGTTTTTT.

CDR3 sequence: CASSISPEVGQPQHF. DNA for the CDR3: TGTGCCAGCAGCATTAGCCCGGAAGTGGGTCAGCCCCAGCATTTT. The chain has TRBV9 and TRBJ1-5; D is ambiguous. V was shortened by 4 bases and J by 6 bases, with 17 bases between the two germline ends. The CDR3 covers 15 residues. Looked up from germline, CDR1 is SGDLS and CDR2 is YYNGEE.

The CDR3 region has the DNA TGCGCCAGCAGCCGAAGTATGGCGAGCTCTGGAAACACCATATATTTT. This sequence encodes CASSRSMASSGNTIYF. This chain links TRBV5-1 with TRBJ1-3; no clear D. Between the trimmed V and J ends, which lost 4 bases and 0 bases, there was a span of 14 bases. Germline CDR1 is SGHRS and CDR2 is YFSETQ. CDR3 length equals 16 residues.

V gene TRBV19 combines with J gene TRBJ1-4, with no clear D. There are 15 residues in the CDR3. The V gene's germline CDR1 is LNHDA and CDR2 SQIVND (reference sequence). Deletions cut 9 bases from V and 5 bases from J, with 19 bases between. DNA of the CDR3: TGTGCCAGCCTCGACATCTTTCTGGGCAATGAAAAACTGTTTTTT. It is translated as CASLDIFLGNEKLFF.

J is TRBJ2-1 and V is TRBV11-3; 8 bases map to TRBD1. This CDR3 contains 17 residues. The ends lost 3 bases at V and 2 bases at J; junction bases unmatched: 9. Germline CDR1 and CDR2: SGHNT and YENEEA. The DNA of the CDR3 is TGTGCCAGCAGCTTGGGGGGAGGACAGGGCCCCTACAATGAGCAGTTCTTC. Residues: CASSLGGGQGPYNEQFF.

The sample holds one count of this clone. The V gene is TRBV28, the J gene TRBJ1-2, with D unclear. This CDR3 comprises 13 residues. The V end was cut by 10 bases, the J end by 3 bases, with 15 bases between. The germline CDR1 and CDR2 sequences are MDHEN and SYDVKM. The CDR3 DNA is TGTGCCACCCCCCCCGAGCACTACTATGGCTACACCTTC. Translated: CATPPEHYYGYTF.

The chain carries TRBV18 and TRBJ2-2, with no clear D. V was clipped by 1 base and J by 0 bases, with 9 bases between them. The V gene's germline CDR1 is KGHSH and CDR2 LQKENI. The CDR3 consists of 16 residues. CDR3 bases: TGTGCCAGCTCACCACTAGACTCCGCGAACACCGGGGAGCTGTTTTTT. This sequence encodes CASSPLDSANTGELFF.

This sequence joins TRBV28 and TRBJ2-7; 13 bases align to TRBD2. Germline assignment: CDR1 MDHEN and CDR2 SYDVKM. The CDR3 consists of 17 residues. J lost 6 bases, V lost 3 bases, and 11 bases had no gene match. This CDR3 is CASSFQGLAGRGFEQYF. Here the CDR3 DNA reads TGTGCCAGCAGTTTTCAGGGACTAGCGGGGAGAGGATTCGAGCAGTACTTC.

This chain connects TRBV6-6 to TRBJ2-5; 10 bases align to TRBD1. Unmatched junction bases numbered 7, after V lost 2 bases and J lost 4 bases. Germline lookup yields CDR1 MNHNY and CDR2 SVGAGI (reference sequence). The CDR3 is 16 residues long. CDR3 in DNA: TGTGCCAGCAGTTACCGGACCGGGACAGGGGCAGAGACCCAGTACTTC. Protein sequence: CASSYRTGTGAETQYF.

The V and J genes are TRBV7-9 and TRBJ1-1; D gene uncertain. The germline V and J ends were trimmed by 6 bases and 5 bases, with 13 bases remaining between them. This CDR3 has 13 amino acids. Germline V gene data show CDR1 as SEHNR and CDR2 as FQNEAQ (reference sequence). The CDR3 here is CASRRDGGTEAFF. CDR3 bases: TGTGCCAGCAGACGAGACGGCGGGACTGAAGCTTTCTTT. Full variable domain (remainder filled in from reference TRBV7-9 and TRBJ1-1): DTGVSQNPRHKITKRGQNVTFRCDPISEHNRLYWYRQTLGQGPEFLTYFQNEAQLEKSRLLSDRFSAERPKGSFSTLEIQRTEQGDSAMYLCASRRDGGTEAFFGQGTRLTVV.